Listed below are T cell receptor beta chains from one sample, sequenced in a study of OX40 agonist ivuxolimab in advanced cancers. Only in-frame clones appear in the TCRdb table, and some are missing; sequencing was by immunoSEQ multiplex PCR. The sample has 8,500 to 13,000 clones, roughly 70% seen once. The sample in question was CD4+ or CD8+ T cells sorted from blood, obtained in a trial of the OX40 agonist ivuxolimab. The receptors derive from an adult with an advanced solid tumor such as melanoma, head and neck, liver or kidney cancer. Each CDR3 is given with its conserved first and last residue. Fields, in order: D gene, V gene, clone size, J gene, CDR3 protein, CDR3 DNA. D genes are given only for firm matches. For some rows the clone size is stated as once, few or many, or as a class when expanded; others skip it.

d_gene: .
v_gene: TRBV2
abundance: few
j_gene: TRBJ2-3
CDR3aa: CASSEEEEETGTDTQYF
CDR3nt: TGTGCCAGCAGTGAAGAGGAGGAGGAGACGGGCACAGATACGCAGTATTTT

d_gene: TRBD2
v_gene: TRBV7-9
abundance: .
j_gene: TRBJ2-7
CDR3aa: CASSFSGLAGEQYF
CDR3nt: TGTGCCAGCAGCTTCTCGGGACTAGCAGGGGAGCAGTACTTC

d_gene: .
v_gene: TRBV10-2
abundance: once
j_gene: TRBJ2-1
CDR3aa: CASSTGGNSYNEQFF
CDR3nt: TGCGCCAGCAGTACCGGCGGGAACTCCTACAATGAGCAGTTCTTC

d_gene: .
v_gene: TRBV7-9
abundance: .
j_gene: TRBJ2-2
CDR3aa: CASSLGGAEANTGELFF
CDR3nt: TGTGCCAGCAGCTTAGGGGGGGCTGAGGCGAACACCGGGGAGCTGTTTTTT

d_gene: TRBD2
v_gene: TRBV5-5
abundance: .
j_gene: TRBJ2-2
CDR3aa: CASSLEGTSGETGELFF
CDR3nt: TGTGCCAGCAGCTTGGAAGGGACTAGCGGGGAGACCGGGGAGCTGTTTTTT

d_gene: TRBD1
v_gene: TRBV23-1
abundance: .
j_gene: TRBJ1-1
CDR3aa: CASSHTGQAYMNTEAFF
CDR3nt: TGCGCCAGCAGTCATACGGGACAGGCCTACATGAACACTGAAGCTTTCTTT

d_gene: TRBD2
v_gene: TRBV4-1
abundance: .
j_gene: TRBJ2-5
CDR3aa: CASSKLAGEGETQYF
CDR3nt: TGCGCCAGCAGCAAATTAGCGGGAGAGGGTGAGACCCAGTACTTC

d_gene: TRBD1
v_gene: TRBV7-9
abundance: few
j_gene: TRBJ1-1
CDR3aa: CASSLASGTGGLPEAFF
CDR3nt: TGTGCCAGCAGCTTAGCCTCCGGGACAGGGGGCCTTCCTGAAGCTTTCTTT

d_gene: .
v_gene: TRBV28
abundance: once
j_gene: TRBJ2-2
CDR3aa: CASSLRGTGELFF
CDR3nt: TGTGCCAGCAGTTTAAGGGGTACCGGGGAGCTGTTTTTT

d_gene: .
v_gene: TRBV6-4
abundance: few
j_gene: TRBJ2-2
CDR3aa: CASSDSRTGELFF
CDR3nt: TGTGCCAGCAGTGACTCTCGAACCGGGGAGCTGTTTTTT

d_gene: TRBD2
v_gene: TRBV13
abundance: .
j_gene: TRBJ2-5
CDR3aa: CASSSSPRGLAVQETQYF
CDR3nt: TGTGCCAGCAGCTCCTCGCCTCGCGGACTAGCGGTTCAAGAGACCCAGTACTTC

d_gene: TRBD1
v_gene: TRBV7-6
abundance: medium-sized
j_gene: TRBJ2-7
CDR3aa: CASSFGTGTYEQYF
CDR3nt: TGTGCCAGCAGCTTTGGGACAGGGACCTACGAGCAGTACTTC

d_gene: .
v_gene: TRBV13
abundance: few
j_gene: TRBJ2-3
CDR3aa: CASSTGLNTDTQYF
CDR3nt: TGTGCCAGCAGCACGGGACTGAACACAGATACGCAGTATTTT

d_gene: TRBD1
v_gene: TRBV5-5
abundance: once
j_gene: TRBJ1-1
CDR3aa: CASSLSGTGNTEAFF
CDR3nt: TGTGCCAGCAGCTTGTCCGGGACAGGGAACACTGAAGCTTTCTTT

d_gene: .
v_gene: TRBV7-2
abundance: few
j_gene: TRBJ2-5
CDR3aa: CASSLHLSPKETQYF
CDR3nt: TGTGCCAGCAGCTTACACCTATCACCCAAAGAGACCCAGTACTTC

d_gene: .
v_gene: TRBV6-6
abundance: few
j_gene: TRBJ2-3
CDR3aa: CASNPGLRADTQYF
CDR3nt: TGTGCCAGCAATCCGGGCCTTAGGGCAGATACGCAGTATTTT

d_gene: TRBD1
v_gene: TRBV10-3
abundance: .
j_gene: TRBJ2-5
CDR3aa: CAISESGQTQETQYF
CDR3nt: TGTGCCATCAGTGAGTCGGGACAGACCCAAGAGACCCAGTACTTC

d_gene: TRBD1
v_gene: TRBV13
abundance: .
j_gene: TRBJ2-7
CDR3aa: CASSETGDRTYEQYF
CDR3nt: TGTGCCAGCAGCGAAACAGGGGATAGAACCTACGAGCAGTACTTC

d_gene: .
v_gene: TRBV7-3
abundance: .
j_gene: TRBJ2-3
CDR3aa: CASSLGTLTTDTQYF
CDR3nt: TGTGCCAGCAGCTTAGGGACTCTTACCACAGATACGCAGTATTTT

d_gene: .
v_gene: TRBV7-3
abundance: .
j_gene: TRBJ1-1
CDR3aa: CASSLNSTEAFF
CDR3nt: TGTGCCAGCAGCTTAAACTCCACTGAAGCTTTCTTT

d_gene: .
v_gene: TRBV10-3
abundance: few
j_gene: TRBJ2-5
CDR3aa: CAVRDPGVIETQYF
CDR3nt: TGTGCCGTCCGGGACCCCGGGGTTATCGAGACCCAGTACTTC

d_gene: .
v_gene: TRBV7-9
abundance: .
j_gene: TRBJ1-2
CDR3aa: CASSLVQGPGYGYTF
CDR3nt: TGTGCCAGCAGCTTAGTCCAGGGGCCGGGCTATGGCTACACCTTC

d_gene: .
v_gene: TRBV11-2
abundance: .
j_gene: TRBJ2-7
CDR3aa: CASSPGSEQYF
CDR3nt: TGTGCCAGCAGCCCCGGGAGTGAGCAGTACTTC

d_gene: .
v_gene: TRBV7-3
abundance: .
j_gene: TRBJ2-2
CDR3aa: CASSLRVRGRRRTGELFF
CDR3nt: TGTGCCAGCAGCTTAAGGGTAAGGGGGAGGAGGCGCACCGGGGAGCTGTTTTTT